A single sample gave rise to the 9 T cell receptor beta chains below, sequenced in a study of post-analysis software for immune sequencing data. These TCRs' antigens remain unknown. Each TCR beta cDNA library carried unique molecular identifiers. TCRdb redid the calling of the PCR reads with MiXCR, one entry per CDR3 protein. Of approximately 440,000 distinct CDR3 sequences in the sample, approximately 46% were seen once. Whole-study findings and limits: Higher frequency in patients than in controls was seen for five TRBV segments, with TRBV5-6, TRBV5-1 and TRBV20-1 among them.

Input material: blood. These receptor sequences come from a girl under 18 with multiple sclerosis.

The genes are TRBV4-1 and TRBJ2-3; D gene ambiguous. The germline V and J ends were trimmed by 1 base and 2 bases, with 13 bases remaining between them. The CDR3 consists of 16 residues. The germline V gene has CDR1 MGHRA and CDR2 YSYEKL. Here the CDR3 reads CASSQVAVRSTDTQYF. The CDR3 DNA follows: TGCGCCAGCAGCCAAGTCGCGGTGAGATCCACAGATACGCAGTATTTT.

The V and J genes are TRBV4-1 and TRBJ2-3; no definite D call. Per the germline V gene, CDR1 is MGHRA and CDR2 is YSYEKL. Trimming stripped 5 bases from V and 5 bases from J, with 14 bases between. The CDR3 contains 14 residues. CDR3 loop: CASSKGLREDTQYF. In DNA, the CDR3 is TGCGCCAGCAGCAAGGGCCTAAGGGAAGATACGCAGTATTTT.

The rearrangement joins TRBV30 to TRBJ1-2; no definite D call. Deletions cut 7 bases from V and 3 bases from J, with 15 bases between. The germline V gene encodes CDR1 GTSNPN and CDR2 SVGIG (reference sequence). The CDR3 is 13 amino acids. Here the CDR3 reads CASSPRTDYGYTF. The CDR3 DNA is TGTGCCTCTTCACCGAGAACCGACTATGGCTACACCTTC.

This clonotype occurred once. V and J are TRBV2 and TRBJ2-7; 11 bases fit TRBD2. Trimming at V came to 7 bases and at J to 12 bases, leaving 14 bases not matched to a gene. From germline, CDR1 is SNHLY and CDR2 FYNNEI. This CDR3 is 14 amino acids long. CDR3 in amino acids: CASTGGTSGETRYF. CDR3 DNA sequence: TGTGCCAGCACCGGGGGGACTAGCGGAGAGACCCGGTACTTC.

V is TRBV28 and J is TRBJ2-5; 12 nucleotides match TRBD1. This CDR3 is built from 15 residues. V trimming: 6 bases; J trimming: 1 base; junction bases outside the gene matches: 3. Germline-derived CDR1 and CDR2 are MDHEN and SYDVKM. DNA of the CDR3: TGTGCCAGCAGGGGGACAGGGGGCCTCCAAGAGACCCAGTACTTC. This translates into CASRGTGGLQETQYF.

This clonotype showed up just a few times. The J gene is TRBJ2-7, the V gene TRBV9; 10 bases line up with TRBD2. Germline V CDR1 and CDR2: SGDLS, YYNGEE. CDR3 length equals 13 residues. Trimming took 1 base from V and 5 from J; bases not matched to a gene: 0. For the CDR3, the DNA is TGTGCCAGCAGCGTACTAGCGGGAGACGAGCAGTACTTC. This encodes CASSVLAGDEQYF.

This clonotype has more than one count but fewer than ten. The chain carries TRBV28 and TRBJ2-1; possible D gene TRBD1, 8 bases. With 6 bases removed from V and 4 bases from J, the gap between germline ends came to 25 bases. Germline V gene data show CDR1 as MDHEN and CDR2 as SYDVKM. This CDR3 spans 18 amino acids. The CDR3 nucleotides read TGTGCCAGCAGGGATGGACAGGGAGGGGAGACTCGATACAATGAGCAGTTCTTC. Its protein product is CASRDGQGGETRYNEQFF.

The chain has TRBV7-8 and TRBJ2-6; 7 nucleotides agree with TRBD2. Trimming took 3 bases from V and 3 from J; bases not matched to a gene: 17. Germline CDR1 reads SGHVS; CDR2 reads FQNEAQ. The CDR3 is 20 amino acids. The CDR3, as DNA: TGTGCCAGCAGCTTCTTCGCGGCCTCTAGCGGCCTGAGTGGGGCCAACGTCCTGACTTTC. Its translation is CASSFFAASSGLSGANVLTF.

This clonotype was seen more than once but under ten times. CDR3 sequence: CASSVRNSGRSTYNEQFF. CDR3 nucleotides: TGTGCCAGCAGCGTAAGGAATAGCGGGAGGTCGACGTACAATGAGCAGTTCTTC. The chain recombines TRBV9 with TRBJ2-1; TRBD2 aligns across 10 bases. The J segment lost 4 bases and the V segment lost 1 base, leaving 11 bases of the junction unmatched. Germline CDR1 and CDR2: SGDLS and YYNGEE. This CDR3 has 18 amino acids.